This T cell receptor beta chain was sequenced during a study of T cell responses to AZD1222 COVID-19 vaccine. Study outcomes and limitations: Repertoire samples came only from after the peak T cell response. Only a handful of AZD1222 recipients were seropositive at baseline.

Comments on this clone: The antigen is unknown.

Pooling covered second doses at about 4 or about 12 weeks. Repertoires were generated with immunoSEQ multiplex PCR, while TCRdb's copy carries only in-frame clones and drops some. Among 150,000 or so clones listed, 92% were seen once. Deletions cut 7 bases from V and 4 bases from J, with 8 bases between. CDR1 DFQATT and CDR2 SNEGSKA come from the germline V gene (reference sequence). This CDR3 comprises 10 residues. This chain uses TRBV20-1 with TRBJ2-7; TRBD2 might be the D (6 bases). The material sequenced was peripheral blood, taken 28 days after the second AZD1222 dose. The TCR was taken from an adult who received the AZD1222 COVID-19 vaccine. CDR3 DNA: TGCAGTGTCGGGAGTTACGAGCAGTACTTC. It encodes CSVGSYEQYF.